One sample yielded the 13 T cell receptor beta chains listed below, sequenced in a study of T cell responses to AZD1222 COVID-19 vaccine. Libraries were prepared by immunoSEQ multiplex PCR; TCRdb keeps only in-frame clonotypes and omits some of them. The sample lists around 100,000 clones; approximately 87% were seen once. Sequenced here: peripheral blood, sampled on day 0 of AZD1222 vaccination. All receptors derive from an adult in good health.

This clone was observed once. V and J are TRBV6-2 or TRBV6-3 and TRBJ1-5, with D unclear. Germline CDR1 and CDR2: MNHEY and SVGEGT. V gave up 0 bases and J gave up 0 bases, with 21 bases separating them. CDR3 length: 20 residues. The CDR3 region has the DNA TGTGCCAGCAGTTACTCGAAAATTTTAAAGGAGATATATAGCAATCAGCCCCAGCATTTT. The encoded protein is CASSYSKILKEIYSNQPQHF.

The chain employs TRBV21-1 and TRBJ2-7; the listed D gene, TRBD2, was not tested against the DNA. TRBV21-1 is classified as a pseudogene. The CDR3 sequence is 16 residues long. CDR3 nucleotide sequence: TGTGCCAGCAGCAAACCGGACCTAGCGGGAGACCACGAGCAGTACTTC. This encodes CASSKPDLAGDHEQYF.

This chain connects TRBV10-1 to TRBJ2-1, with D possibly being TRBD2 (5 bases). The CDR3 covers 13 residues. CDR1 is WNHNN and CDR2 is SYGVQD in the germline V gene (reference sequence). V lost 4 bases and J lost 2, with 6 bases in between. DNA for the CDR3: TGCGCCAGCAGTGGAGGGCCCTACAATGAGCAGTTCTTC. This translates into CASSGGPYNEQFF.

V and J are TRBV6-2 or TRBV6-3 and TRBJ1-1; the D gene is possibly TRBD1 (6 bases). This CDR3 is 15 amino acids long. Looked up from germline, CDR1 is MNHEY and CDR2 is SVGEGT. V was clipped by 0 bases and J by 5 bases, with 13 bases between them. As DNA, the CDR3 is TGTGCCAGCAGTTACTCCGCCAGGGGAGGAACTGAAGCTTTCTTT. Translated: CASSYSARGGTEAFF.

The chain is built from TRBV6-5 and TRBJ1-1; D gene unclear. CDR3 length: 12 residues. The germline CDR1 and CDR2 sequences are MNHEY and SVGAGI. Trimming removed 7 bases at V and 4 bases at J, with 10 bases between. CDR3 bases: TGTGCCAGCACTTCTAGGAGCACTGAAGCTTTCTTT. This encodes CASTSRSTEAFF.

This chain uses TRBV29-1 with TRBJ2-3; TRBD1 might be the D (5 bases). The length of the CDR3 is 12 residues. The germline V gene encodes CDR1 SQVTM and CDR2 ANQGSEA. The V and J ends lost 5 bases and 4 bases respectively, with 10 bases between them. Here the CDR3 DNA reads TGCAGCGTTTCTCCGACAGCAGATACGCAGTATTTT. Its translation is CSVSPTADTQYF.

The chain joins TRBV6-1 to TRBJ2-7; D gene unclear. Germline V lookup: CDR1 MNHNS, CDR2 SASEGT. Trimming left V 5 bases short and J 2 bases short, with 13 bases between. CDR3 length equals 14 residues. For the CDR3, the DNA is TGTGCCAGCAGTCCCCCCCGGCCACCCTACGAGCAGTACTTC. It specifies CASSPPRPPYEQYF.

This clone turned up a few times. The chain couples TRBV6-5 to TRBJ1-2; D is unclear. This CDR3 region has 13 residues. CDR1 and CDR2 from the germline V gene are MNHEY and SVGAGI. Trimming stripped 2 bases from V and 4 bases from J, with 8 bases between. The CDR3 here is CASSYRAFYGYTF. CDR3 bases: TGTGCCAGCAGTTACCGGGCCTTCTATGGCTACACCTTC.

The chain links TRBV5-7 to TRBJ1-2; 8 nucleotides line up with TRBD1. TRBV5-7 is known as an ORF, though its function is uncertain. V was clipped by 2 bases and J by 2 bases; unmatched bases: 17. The CDR3 is made up of 19 amino acids. CDR3: CASSFSCPRTGNVNYGYTF. CDR3 nucleotides: TGTGCCAGCAGCTTTTCGTGTCCCCGGACAGGGAATGTCAACTATGGCTACACCTTC.

The genes are TRBV11-2 and TRBJ1-6; unclear D gene. CDR1 SGHAT and CDR2 FQNNGV come from the germline V gene. CDR3 length equals 12 residues. V was clipped by 2 bases and J by 7 bases, with 3 bases between them. For the CDR3, the DNA is TGTGCCAGCAGCTTAATGAATTCACCCCTCCACTTT. Its translation: CASSLMNSPLHF. The whole variable domain, filled in from reference TRBV11-2 and TRBJ1-6, reads EAGVAQSPRYKIIEKRQSVAFWCNPISGHATLYWYQQILGQGPKLLIQFQNNGVVDDSQLPKDRFSAERLKGVDSTLKIQPAKLEDSAVYLCASSLMNSPLHFGNGTRLTVT.

The V gene is TRBV7-2, the J gene TRBJ2-1; 11 bases agree with TRBD2. The ends lost 2 bases at V and 7 bases at J; junction bases unmatched: 13. Germline values: CDR1 SGHTA, CDR2 FQGNSA. The CDR3 contains 18 residues. DNA for the CDR3: TGTGCCAGCAGCTTACTAGCGGGAGGCCTCAGGAAAGGGAATGAGCAGTTCTTC. Amino acids: CASSLLAGGLRKGNEQFF.

This chain uses TRBV7-9 with TRBJ1-3; D may be TRBD1 (6 bases). With 1 base removed from V and 4 bases from J, the gap between germline ends came to 11 bases. This CDR3 spans 15 amino acids. Looked up from germline, CDR1 is SEHNR and CDR2 is FQNEAQ (reference sequence). CDR3 residues: CASSLGGQAGNTIYF. In DNA, the CDR3 is TGTGCCAGCAGCTTAGGGGGGCAAGCGGGAAACACCATATATTTT.

This clone came up a few times. The chain carries TRBV19 and TRBJ2-6; 8 nucleotides match TRBD1. The CDR3 loop spans 20 amino acids. Germline lookup yields CDR1 LNHDA and CDR2 SQIVND (reference sequence). The V and J ends lost 2 bases and 0 bases, in that order; junction bases with no gene match: 12. CDR3 in amino acids: CASSIRRFDRGSSGANVLTF. CDR3 nucleotide sequence: TGTGCCAGTAGTATAAGACGTTTTGACAGGGGATCCTCTGGGGCCAACGTCCTGACTTTC.